This is a list of T cell receptor beta chains from one sample in a study of blood T cell repertoires in COVID-19. Profiled with immunoSEQ multiplex PCR; TCRdb holds only in-frame clones, not every one. The table lists approximately 50,000 clones, about 78% of them singletons. The sample was peripheral blood. The receptors originated from a man between 45 and 60 years old with active or convalescent COVID-19. The CDR3 runs from the conserved cysteine through the conserved F or W. The D gene is left open where the match is weak. Expanded clones get a size class; other rows say once, few or many, or leave the size out.

>TRBV7-2|many|TRBJ2-5|-
CASSPPKARRLPQETQYF
TGTGCCAGCAGCCCCCCCAAGGCCCGGCGACTGCCCCAAGAGACCCAGTACTTC
>TRBV15|-|TRBJ2-1|-
CATSRDPLNEQFF
TGTGCCACCAGCAGAGATCCTCTGAATGAGCAGTTCTTC
>TRBV2|-|TRBJ2-5|-
CASSYISGLRETQYF
TGTGCCAGCAGCTATATTAGCGGTCTTAGGGAGACCCAGTACTTC
>TRBV7-9|-|TRBJ2-1|TRBD2
CASSSLGGDAFNEQFF
TGTGCCAGCAGCTCCCTCGGGGGGGATGCTTTCAATGAGCAGTTCTTC
>TRBV5-5|-|TRBJ2-3|TRBD2
CASSLPGLGAVDTQYF
TGTGCCAGCAGCTTACCGGGACTAGGGGCGGTGGATACGCAGTATTTT
>TRBV29-1|-|TRBJ2-3|-
CSVERRPDTQYF
TGCAGCGTTGAGCGGCGTCCAGATACGCAGTATTTT
>TRBV6-2/TRBV6-3|-|TRBJ1-1|-
CASSYSKQGTEAFF
TGTGCCAGCAGTTACTCGAAGCAGGGTACTGAAGCTTTCTTT
>TRBV18|-|TRBJ2-7|-
CASSPRGVGRYEQYF
TGTGCCAGCTCACCCCGAGGCGTAGGGAGGTACGAGCAGTACTTC
>TRBV30|-|TRBJ1-6|-
CAWSGGTIVSPLHF
TGTGCCTGGAGTGGAGGGACAATAGTCTCACCCCTCCACTTT
>TRBV4-1|-|TRBJ1-6|TRBD1
CASSPGQGAGNSPLHF
TGCGCCAGCAGCCCGGGACAGGGGGCGGGTAATTCACCCCTCCACTTT
>TRBV7-9|-|TRBJ1-3|-
CASSLAGGSGNTIYF
TGTGCCAGCAGCTTAGCCGGGGGGTCTGGAAACACCATATATTTT
>TRBV5-1|-|TRBJ2-2|TRBD2
CASRRTGGLNTGELFF
TGCGCCAGCAGGCGAACGGGGGGGCTGAACACCGGGGAGCTGTTTTTT
>TRBV5-1|-|TRBJ2-7|TRBD2
CASSRTSGTVGQYF
TGCGCCAGCAGCAGGACTAGCGGGACCGTGGGGCAGTACTTC
>TRBV5-1|once|TRBJ1-2|TRBD1
CASSGRQGGGSGYTF
TGCGCCAGCAGCGGAAGACAGGGTGGAGGTAGCGGCTACACCTTC
>TRBV6-5|few|TRBJ1-6|TRBD1
CASSPSDRANSPLHF
TGTGCCAGCAGTCCTTCGGACAGGGCAAATTCACCCCTCCACTTT
>TRBV5-1|-|TRBJ2-7|TRBD2
CASSTPGGLAGGSPYYEQYF
TGCGCCAGCAGCACCCCGGGGGGACTCGCGGGGGGGTCCCCCTATTACGAGCAGTACTTC
>TRBV6-1|few|TRBJ1-5|TRBD1
CASSDDRDQPQHF
TGTGCCAGCAGTGACGACAGGGATCAGCCCCAGCATTTT
>TRBV7-6|-|TRBJ1-2|-
CASSLVQGYGYTF
TGTGCCAGCAGCTTAGTACAGGGTTATGGCTACACCTTC
>TRBV6-5|-|TRBJ2-7|TRBD2
CASLSGSSYEQYF
TGTGCCAGCCTTAGCGGGAGCTCCTACGAGCAGTACTTC
>TRBV11-3|-|TRBJ2-1|TRBD2
CASSLTSGGWSEQFF
TGTGCCAGCAGCTTGACTAGCGGGGGTTGGAGTGAGCAGTTCTTC
>TRBV18|-|TRBJ2-6|TRBD2
CASSPPGLAASGANVLTF
TGTGCCAGCTCACCACCGGGACTAGCGGCATCTGGGGCCAACGTCCTGACTTTC
>TRBV7-8|-|TRBJ2-3|TRBD2
CASSVDPPFEAGGTDTQYF
TGTGCCAGCAGCGTCGACCCCCCCTTCGAGGCGGGGGGCACAGATACGCAGTATTTT
>TRBV7-2|-|TRBJ1-4|TRBD1
CASSLASPTGATNEKLFF
TGTGCCAGCAGCTTAGCAAGCCCGACAGGGGCGACTAATGAAAAACTGTTTTTT
>TRBV19|-|TRBJ2-3|-
CASSIANTDTQYF
TGTGCCAGTAGTATAGCTAACACAGATACGCAGTATTTT
>TRBV29-1|-|TRBJ2-5|TRBD1
CSVGGQGGRGETQYF
TGCAGCGTGGGAGGACAGGGGGGCAGGGGAGAGACCCAGTACTTC
>TRBV29-1|-|TRBJ2-7|-
CSVGHRGGASYEQYF
TGCAGCGTTGGGCACAGGGGGGGGGCAAGCTACGAGCAGTACTTC
>TRBV6-5|medium-sized|TRBJ2-7|-
CASTTQAPSPYEQYF
TGTGCCAGCACCACACAGGCCCCGAGCCCTTACGAGCAGTACTTC
>TRBV28|-|TRBJ2-5|-
CASISGGHQETQYF
TGTGCCAGCATTTCCGGGGGACACCAAGAGACCCAGTACTTC
>TRBV7-8|-|TRBJ2-3|-
CASSLDRDSTDTQYF
TGTGCCAGCAGCTTAGACCGGGATAGCACAGATACGCAGTATTTT
>TRBV7-2|-|TRBJ2-5|-
CASSLGLGGQETQYF
TGTGCCAGCAGCTTAGGACTTGGCGGCCAAGAGACCCAGTACTTC
>TRBV6-6|-|TRBJ1-4|TRBD1
CASSRISGGAREKLFF
TGTGCCAGCAGTCGAATCTCAGGGGGCGCGAGGGAAAAACTGTTTTTT
>TRBV2|-|TRBJ2-3|-
CASSASVGPGTDTQYF
TGTGCCAGCAGTGCATCCGTAGGGCCGGGGACAGATACGCAGTATTTT
>TRBV19|-|TRBJ2-1|TRBD2
CASNPLAGGRNEQFF
TGTGCCAGTAATCCCCTGGCGGGGGGGCGGAATGAGCAGTTCTTC